These 15 T cell receptor beta chains came from one sample sequenced in a study of CD8 T cells in Susac syndrome. Random-hexamer reverse transcription was applied to roughly 0.45 to 1 ug RNA. TCRdb redid the calling of the immunoSEQ multiplex PCR reads with MiXCR, one entry per CDR3 protein. Here the sample spans 55,000 to 85,000 distinct CDR3 sequences, under 96% being singletons. Sample: CD4+ T cells from PBMCs. These receptors were obtained from a human donor with multiple sclerosis.

The genes are TRBV5-6 and TRBJ1-1; weak D call: TRBD1 (5 bases). The V end lost 4 bases, the J end lost 1 base, and 17 bases lay between the germline ends. Germline V gene data show CDR1 as SGHDT and CDR2 as YYEEEE. This CDR3 is 16 amino acids long. CDR3: CASSKTPGTANTEAFF. The DNA for the CDR3 is TGTGCCAGCAGCAAAACCCCCGGGACGGCGAACACTGAAGCTTTCTTT.

The rearrangement links TRBV7-9 to TRBJ2-3; D unclear. Trimming cost V 11 bases and J 2 bases, with 8 bases left between them. The CDR3 runs to 11 residues. Germline loops: CDR1 SEHNR, CDR2 FQNEAQ (reference sequence). CDR3 protein: CASGNTDTQYF. CDR3 sequence (DNA): TGTGCCTCAGGAAACACAGATACGCAGTATTTT.

CDR3 in amino acids: CSARGGASSNYGYTF. CDR3 bases: TGCAGTGCTAGGGGAGGGGCGAGTTCTAACTATGGCTACACCTTC. This rearrangement joins TRBV20-1 to TRBJ1-2, with D possibly TRBD1 on 5 matching bases. The CDR3 has 15 residues. Germline-derived CDR1 and CDR2 are DFQATT and SNEGSKA (reference sequence). V was pared by 3 bases and J by 0 bases, with 14 bases between.

Only one count was recorded for this clonotype. V and J are TRBV28 and TRBJ2-1, with D uncertain. CDR1 is MDHEN and CDR2 is SYDVKM in the germline V gene. This CDR3 has 13 amino acids. Trimming removed 9 bases at V and 1 base at J, with 10 bases between. CDR3 coding DNA: TGTGCCAGTGAGACCTTATCCTACAATGAGCAGTTCTTC. Translated: CASETLSYNEQFF.

The chain combines TRBV2 with TRBJ2-3; 13 nucleotides line up with TRBD2. The trim removed 7 bases at V and 1 base at J, leaving 5 bases unmatched. The length of the CDR3 is 16 residues. Germline loops: CDR1 SNHLY, CDR2 FYNNEI. DNA of the CDR3: TGTGCCAGCACTCCGGGGACTAGCGGGGGCACAGATACGCAGTATTTT. Translation gives CASTPGTSGGTDTQYF.

The V gene is TRBV6-6, the J gene TRBJ2-5, with D perhaps matching TRBD2 (5 bases). The ends were cut back, 4 bases at V and 2 bases at J, with 14 bases in the middle. Germline V gives CDR1 MNHNY, CDR2 SVGAGI (reference sequence). The CDR3 spans 15 residues. For the CDR3, the DNA is TGTGCCAGCAGTTCATACAAACCGGGGCAAGAGACCCAGTACTTC. Translated, it gives CASSSYKPGQETQYF.

The chain uses TRBV7-2 and TRBJ2-7, with 7 bases identical to TRBD2. The CDR3 spans 15 residues. V was clipped by 5 bases and J by 2 bases; unmatched bases: 9. CDR1 and CDR2 (germline): SGHTA, FQGNSA. The CDR3 DNA follows: TGTGCCAGCAGCCCAGATAGCGGGTCCGCCTACGAGCAGTACTTC. Translated, it gives CASSPDSGSAYEQYF.

The chain is built from TRBV7-2 and TRBJ1-5; D possibly corresponds to TRBD1 (6 bases). From germline, CDR1 is SGHTA and CDR2 FQGNSA. The germline V and J ends were trimmed by 2 bases and 1 base, with 9 bases remaining between them. This CDR3 contains 15 residues. CDR3 in DNA: TGTGCCAGCAGCTTAAGCAGGGGCAGCAATCAGCCCCAGCATTTT. It translates to CASSLSRGSNQPQHF.

The CDR3 DNA sequence: TGTGCCAGCAGCTTAGAGGGAGTAGCGGGGGGGCCGCTGTATTTT. Amino acids: CASSLEGVAGGPLYF. The chain links TRBV7-9 to TRBJ2-3; 11 positions match TRBD2. Germline CDR1 is SEHNR and CDR2 is FQNEAQ (reference sequence). The CDR3 is 15 residues long. Germline trimming cut 1 base from V and 14 bases from J; bases unmatched to any gene: 11.

J is TRBJ1-2 and V is TRBV19; TRBD1 aligns across 10 bases. Germline-derived CDR1 and CDR2 are LNHDA and SQIVND (reference sequence). V lost 3 bases and J lost 7; bases outside the gene matches: 11. This CDR3 has 16 amino acids. Written as DNA, the CDR3 is TGTGCCAGTAGTATCCCGACGGGACAGGGGATCTCTGGCTACACCTTC. Translated: CASSIPTGQGISGYTF.

The chain carries TRBV11-2 and TRBJ2-3; D may be TRBD2 (5 bases). The CDR3 is 16 residues long. Trimming pared 1 base from V and 0 bases from J, leaving 11 bases between. Germline V gene sequence: CDR1 SGHAT, CDR2 FQNNGV. CDR3 loop: CASSLAIGLSTDTQYF. The CDR3 region has the DNA TGTGCCAGCAGCTTAGCGATCGGACTCAGCACAGATACGCAGTATTTT. The variable domain in full, with the rest retrieved from reference TRBV11-2 and TRBJ2-3, is EAGVAQSPRYKIIEKRQSVAFWCNPISGHATLYWYQQILGQGPKLLIQFQNNGVVDDSQLPKDRFSAERLKGVDSTLKIQPAKLEDSAVYLCASSLAIGLSTDTQYFGPGTRLTVL.

The chain carries TRBV7-9 and TRBJ2-3; D may match TRBD1 or TRBD2 (6 bases each). Germline V gene sequence: CDR1 SEHNR, CDR2 FQNEAQ (reference sequence). There are 15 residues in the CDR3. The V and J ends lost 1 base and 2 bases respectively, with 10 bases between them. The DNA for the CDR3 is TGTGCCAGCAGCTTAGACGGGGGACACACAGATACGCAGTATTTT. It specifies CASSLDGGHTDTQYF.

The chain employs TRBV28 and TRBJ1-5; D gene uncertain. V was cut by 6 bases and J by 2 bases, with 8 bases left in between. Per the germline V gene, CDR1 is MDHEN and CDR2 is SYDVKM. The CDR3 sequence is 13 residues long. CDR3 DNA: TGTGCCAGCAGGCGGGAGCGCAATCAGCCCCAGCATTTT. Residues: CASRRERNQPQHF.

The chain is built from TRBV20-1 and TRBJ1-5; 7 bases agree with TRBD1. Germline CDR1 and CDR2: DFQATT and SNEGSKA (reference sequence). The CDR3 runs to 13 residues. Germline trimming cut 6 bases from V and 3 bases from J; bases unmatched to any gene: 5. CDR3: CSARDSNNQPQHF. The CDR3 DNA sequence: TGCAGTGCAAGGGACAGTAACAATCAGCCCCAGCATTTT.

The gene calls are TRBV6-2 or TRBV6-3 and TRBJ2-1; 15 nucleotides align to TRBD2. Germline trimming cut 7 bases from V and 4 bases from J; bases unmatched to any gene: 8. Looked up from germline, CDR1 is MNHEY and CDR2 is SVGEGT. The CDR3 is made up of 17 amino acids. CDR3 in amino acids: CASISGLAGGPYNEQFF. CDR3 DNA sequence: TGTGCCAGCATCTCCGGACTAGCGGGGGGGCCTTACAATGAGCAGTTCTTC.